This TCR beta chain was recovered during a study of blood T cell repertoires in COVID-19. As processed by the authors: How many nucleated cells were present was estimated from reference gene primer amplification. The assay was immunoSEQ multiplex PCR, and TCRdb's table has in-frame clones only and misses some. That table is the source of V, J and clone size, and D and trimming were worked out from the DNA. The table has 150,000 or so clones, 75% to 90% seen once. V was clipped by 7 bases and J by 5 bases, with 17 bases between them. The CDR3 contains 14 residues. Germline CDR1 and CDR2: MNHEY and SVGAGI.

Sequencing input: PBMCs or T cells enriched from blood (not recorded which). The receptor was derived from an older woman who had recovered from COVID-19. The chain carries TRBV6-5 and TRBJ1-1; a possible D gene is TRBD1 (5 bases). CDR3 DNA: TGTGCCAGCATCGGGAAGGTTGGGGGGACTGAAGCTTTCTTT. Its translation: CASIGKVGGTEAFF.